Listed below are T cell receptor beta chains from one sample, sequenced in a study of cytomegalovirus exposure and HLA in healthy donors. Method: immunoSEQ multiplex PCR; TCRdb's copy keeps in-frame clones and lacks some. Seen here are fewer than 250,000 clones, around 73% observed once, and the top ten hold over 2%. The sample consisted of PBMCs. These receptors were collected from a woman aged 25 to 39 in good health and CMV-seropositive. CDR3s leave out the opening cysteine and the closing phenylalanine or tryptophan.

j_call v_call cdr3_aa
TRBJ2-2 TRBV7-3 ASSPEVAGGFGELF
TRBJ2-5 TRBV5-1 ASSLPSGETQY
TRBJ2-3 TRBV19 ASSTLGLATDTQY
TRBJ2-1 TRBV5-1 ASSFTSGGAGGGSYNEQF
TRBJ2-2 TRBV13 ASLSRGRTGELF
TRBJ2-5 TRBV6-1 ASSPQGTSGETQY
TRBJ1-2 TRBV4-1 ASSQFGTGNYGYT
TRBJ1-2 TRBV11-3 ASSLGDRLPT
TRBJ2-7 TRBV7-8 ASTTNPHGGAYEQY
TRBJ2-5 TRBV28 ASSTPQETQY
TRBJ1-1 TRBV7-8 ASSLLGNTEAF
TRBJ1-1 TRBV28 ASRPTGTHTEAF
TRBJ1-1 TRBV9 ASSRYTGGYTEAF
TRBJ1-2 TRBV29-1 SVEGLNGYT
TRBJ2-7 TRBV4-2 ASRYREGQYEQY
TRBJ2-2 TRBV10-3 AISPLLDRGRYTGELF
TRBJ2-1 TRBV28 ASRNSGGYEQF
TRBJ2-7 TRBV28 ASTRDGSSYEQY
TRBJ1-2 TRBV19 ASSIKGDYGYT
TRBJ2-5 TRBV28 ASTKQGQETQY
TRBJ2-5 TRBV7-2 ASSSRTGDETQY
TRBJ2-5 TRBV2 ASNAIPEGTQY
TRBJ2-2 TRBV5-1 ASTRTANTGELF
TRBJ1-1 TRBV7-9 ASSAQENTEAF
TRBJ1-1 TRBV5-1 ASSSGTGWDTEAF
TRBJ1-5 TRBV18 ASSPYGSNQPQH
TRBJ1-1 TRBV7-3 ASSKTGRTTEAF
TRBJ2-1 TRBV4-2 ASDQGQEQF
TRBJ2-2 TRBV29-1 SVGQGANTGELF
TRBJ2-7 TRBV5-1 ASSLEDSSYEQY
- TRBV7-2 ASSRRLASGEQY
TRBJ1-4 TRBV28 ASSRSGSLEKLF
TRBJ2-6 TRBV7-8 ASTLSSGANVLT
TRBJ2-3 TRBV5-4 ASSLPAGGGGDTQY
TRBJ2-7 TRBV18 ASNTGGYEQY
TRBJ1-1 TRBV25-1 ASSDHGSGIDEAF
TRBJ2-7 TRBV4-2 ASKYTSASEQY
TRBJ2-7 TRBV6-1 ASSSQSGSVYEQY
TRBJ1-5 TRBV28 ASSLFGGHQPQH
TRBJ2-5 TRBV30 AWSLTGGETQY
TRBJ1-5 TRBV4-2 ASSQEGHSNQPQH
TRBJ2-1 TRBV19 ASGLAGAYNEQF
TRBJ1-2 TRBV4-3 ASSQYLGQNYGYT